One and the same sample provided the 23 T cell receptor beta chains below, sequenced in a study of T cells in Graves' hyperthyroidism and ophthalmopathy. Authors of the study amplified TCR beta CDR3 regions from RNA transcripts. TCR CDR3 regions were first amplified by RT-PCR with HTBI primers. TCRdb ran MiXCR on the multiplex PCR reads and lists one entry per CDR3 protein. The table has about 640,000 distinct CDR3 sequences, around 20% seen once. The sample was blood. Source of these receptors: a man aged 25-45 years with Graves' ophthalmopathy.

The chain is built from TRBV28 and TRBJ2-3; 9 nucleotides agree with TRBD1. The germline V gene has CDR1 MDHEN and CDR2 SYDVKM. The CDR3 runs 15 residues. V lost 1 base, J lost 5 bases, and 4 bases stayed unmatched. The CDR3 sequence is CASSLYRGRIDTQYF. For the CDR3, the DNA is TGTGCCAGCAGTTTATACAGGGGGCGGATAGATACGCAGTATTTT.

This clonotype was seen a few times. The chain recombines TRBV10-3 with TRBJ1-5; 7 bases agree with TRBD1. The length of the CDR3 is 14 residues. Germline assignment: CDR1 ENHRY and CDR2 SYGVKD. Germline trimming cut 4 bases from V and 3 bases from J; bases unmatched to any gene: 3. The CDR3 nucleotides read TGTGCCATCAGTGGACAGGGTCCCAATCAGCCCCAGCATTTT. Its protein is CAISGQGPNQPQHF.

This clonotype was picked up many times. The chain uses TRBV20-1 and TRBJ2-1; TRBD2 matches 10 bases. Germline-derived CDR1 and CDR2 are DFQATT and SNEGSKA (reference sequence). V shed 1 base and J 4 bases; nucleotides not matched to a gene: 7. CDR3 length: 16 residues. The CDR3 DNA is TGCAGTGCTAGAGTCCTAACTAGCGGGGTTTACAATGAGCAGTTCTTC. It encodes CSARVLTSGVYNEQFF.

This sequence joins TRBV9 and TRBJ2-2, with D possibly matching TRBD2 (5 bases). The CDR3 sequence is 16 residues long. V lost 4 bases and J 1 base, leaving 14 bases between the germline ends. In germline, CDR1 is SGDLS, CDR2 YYNGEE. CDR3 nucleotides: TGTGCCAGCAGCCCCAGAACGGGATGGAACACCGGGGAGCTGTTTTTT. As protein: CASSPRTGWNTGELFF.

This clonotype was counted many times. This sequence joins TRBV24-1 and TRBJ2-1; D possibly corresponds to TRBD2 (6 bases). Trimming stripped 0 bases from V and 2 bases from J, with 10 bases between. CDR3 length: 16 amino acids. Germline CDR1 KGHDR, CDR2 SFDVKD. This CDR3 reads CATSDLSGAAYNEQFF. The CDR3 DNA reads TGTGCCACCAGTGATTTGTCGGGAGCGGCCTACAATGAGCAGTTCTTC.

The chain has TRBV7-9 and TRBJ2-5, with 9 nucleotides matching TRBD1. This CDR3 is 15 amino acids long. Trimming took 5 bases from V and 4 from J; bases not matched to a gene: 8. CDR1 and CDR2 from the germline V gene are SEHNR and FQNEAQ (reference sequence). The CDR3 reads CASSAYRGLAETQYF. Here the CDR3 DNA reads TGTGCCAGCAGCGCATACAGGGGGCTCGCAGAGACCCAGTACTTC. Combining the CDR3 with reference TRBV7-9 and TRBJ2-5 gives the whole variable domain DTGVSQNPRHKITKRGQNVTFRCDPISEHNRLYWYRQTLGQGPEFLTYFQNEAQLEKSRLLSDRFSAERPKGSFSTLEIQRTEQGDSAMYLCASSAYRGLAETQYFGPGTRLLVL.

This clonotype was observed a handful of times. The chain links TRBV20-1 to TRBJ2-5; 7 positions match TRBD2. Germline V gene lookup returns CDR1 DFQATT and CDR2 SNEGSKA (reference sequence). This CDR3 comprises 18 residues. The ends lost 5 bases at V and 5 bases at J; junction bases unmatched: 23. The CDR3 loop reads CSAGADGGSEFWGETQYF. The CDR3 DNA follows: TGCAGTGCTGGGGCGGATGGCGGGAGCGAATTTTGGGGGGAGACCCAGTACTTC.

The chain recombines TRBV5-1 with TRBJ2-1; D ambiguous. Germline V gene lookup returns CDR1 SGHRS and CDR2 YFSETQ. Trimming cost V 1 base and J 5 bases, with 7 bases left between them. CDR3 size: 13 residues. In DNA form, the CDR3 reads TGCGCCAGCAGCTTGAACAGCGACAATGAGCAGTTCTTC. It translates to CASSLNSDNEQFF.

J is TRBJ2-1 and V is TRBV27; 14 positions agree with TRBD2. CDR1 is MNHEY, CDR2 SMNVEV, per germline (reference sequence). The length of the CDR3 is 15 residues. Trimming cost V 5 bases and J 8 bases; bases outside gene matches: 5. The CDR3, as DNA: TGTGCCAGCAGTAGACTAGCGGGAGGGCGGCATGAGCAGTTCTTC. Residues: CASSRLAGGRHEQFF.

The chain carries TRBV20-1 and TRBJ2-1; 9 bases fit TRBD2. Germline V gene sequence: CDR1 DFQATT, CDR2 SNEGSKA (reference sequence). Trimming cost V 4 bases and J 8 bases; bases outside gene matches: 9. The length of the CDR3 is 14 residues. The CDR3 sequence: CSATDLAGSDEQFF. CDR3 bases: TGCAGTGCTACCGACCTAGCGGGATCTGATGAGCAGTTCTTC.

In this sample, this clonotype turned up a few times. V and J are TRBV12-3 or TRBV12-4 and TRBJ2-7, with D possibly TRBD1 on 5 matching bases. Trimming pared 7 bases from V and 3 bases from J, leaving 10 bases between. The length of the CDR3 is 12 residues. Here the CDR3 DNA reads TGTGCCAGCACCCTACAGGACTACGAGCAGTACTTC. Protein product: CASTLQDYEQYF.

This chain uses TRBV5-5 with TRBJ1-2, with 8 positions matching TRBD1. The CDR3 sequence is 14 residues long. Germline loops: CDR1 SGHKS, CDR2 YYEKEE (reference sequence). V was pared by 2 bases and J by 7 bases, with 7 bases of the junction left unmatched. This CDR3 reads CASSFAQGAGGYTF. In DNA form, the CDR3 reads TGTGCCAGCAGCTTTGCGCAGGGGGCCGGTGGCTACACCTTC.

This clonotype was counted at least ten times. The rearrangement links TRBV6-1 to TRBJ1-6; TRBD1 agrees at 7 bases. CDR1 and CDR2 from the germline V gene are MNHNS and SASEGT. The CDR3 is made up of 14 amino acids. With 7 bases clipped from V and 5 bases from J, the junction kept 5 bases outside the gene matches. In DNA, the CDR3 is TGTGCCAGCACCAAGACAGGGAATAATTCACCCCTCCACTTT. Translated: CASTKTGNNSPLHF.

The chain uses TRBV12-3 or TRBV12-4 and TRBJ1-3; D not certain. V lost 3 bases to trimming and J lost 0 bases, with 15 bases between them. The CDR3 contains 17 residues. CDR3: CASSFIPPRSSGNTIYF. The CDR3 coding sequence is TGTGCCAGCAGTTTTATCCCCCCCCGGAGCTCTGGAAACACCATATATTTT.

The CDR3 protein is CASSQGEGRLTSYEQYF. CDR3 DNA sequence: TGCGCCAGCAGCCAAGGTGAAGGACGGCTTACCTCCTACGAGCAGTACTTC. The chain combines TRBV4-1 with TRBJ2-7; no firm D call. Germline V gene lookup returns CDR1 MGHRA and CDR2 YSYEKL. V lost 1 base, J lost 0 bases, and 16 bases lay in between. This CDR3 is 17 amino acids long.

The chain links TRBV30 to TRBJ2-1, with 9 bases aligning to TRBD1. Trimming took 2 bases from V and 3 from J; bases not matched to a gene: 5. The CDR3 runs 15 residues. CDR1 is GTSNPN, CDR2 SVGIG, per germline (reference sequence). For the CDR3, the DNA is TGTGCCTGGAGTCGGGGACAGGGAAACTACAATGAGCAGTTCTTC. It yields the protein CAWSRGQGNYNEQFF.

This clonotype was seen ten or more times. This chain connects TRBV11-2 to TRBJ1-2; D gene unclear. Trimming stripped 2 bases from V and 0 bases from J, with 7 bases between. The length of the CDR3 is 14 residues. Germline values: CDR1 SGHAT, CDR2 FQNNGV. The CDR3 loop reads CASSLTQTNYGYTF. As DNA, the CDR3 is TGTGCCAGCAGCTTAACCCAAACTAACTATGGCTACACCTTC.

Ten or more counts support this clonotype. The chain couples TRBV5-1 to TRBJ1-5; possibly TRBD1 for D (5 bases). The CDR3 has 15 residues. CDR1 is SGHRS and CDR2 is YFSETQ in the germline V gene. The V end lost 0 bases, the J end lost 2 bases, and 9 bases lay between the germline ends. DNA of the CDR3: TGCGCCAGCAGCTTGGCCCCGGGGGGCAATCAGCCCCAGCATTTT. Translating gives CASSLAPGGNQPQHF.

In DNA form, the CDR3 reads TGCGCCAGCAGTTCGGGACAGCTTAATGAAAAACTGTTTTTT. Protein: CASSSGQLNEKLFF. This chain connects TRBV10-2 to TRBJ1-4; the match to TRBD1 covers 7 bases. CDR3 length equals 14 residues. Trimming removed 5 bases from V and 4 bases from J; junction bases left unmatched: 4. Per germline, CDR1 WSHSY and CDR2 SAAADI.

This clonotype has only a few counts. This chain connects TRBV27 to TRBJ1-2; D not resolved. Deletions cut 3 bases from V and 6 bases from J, with 14 bases between. The CDR3 has 14 residues. Germline-derived CDR1 and CDR2 are MNHEY and SMNVEV (reference sequence). The CDR3 region has the DNA TGTGCCAGCAGTTTTCGACCCAGTCAAGATGGCTACACCTTC. Translated, it gives CASSFRPSQDGYTF.

The chain couples TRBV7-2 to TRBJ2-7; 7 bases match TRBD2. There are 15 residues in the CDR3. V shed 1 base, J shed 3 bases, and the junction held 6 bases outside the gene matches. Germline V gene data show CDR1 as SGHTA and CDR2 as FQGNSA. This chain's CDR3 is CASSLDLQRGYEQYF. CDR3 coding DNA: TGTGCCAGCAGCTTAGATCTCCAGCGGGGCTACGAGCAGTACTTC. The whole variable domain, filled in from reference TRBV7-2 and TRBJ2-7, reads GAGVSQSPSNKVTEKGKDVELRCDPISGHTALYWYRQSLGQGLEFLIYFQGNSAPDKSGLPSDRFSAERTGGSVSTLTIQRTQQEDSAVYLCASSLDLQRGYEQYFGPGTRLTVT.

The sample holds many counts of this clonotype. The chain joins TRBV11-2 to TRBJ1-1, with 7 positions matching TRBD1. V shed 6 bases, J shed 1 base, and the junction held 5 bases outside the gene matches. The CDR3 sequence is 14 residues long. CDR1 SGHAT and CDR2 FQNNGV come from the germline V gene. CDR3 DNA: TGTGCCAGCAGTTTAAAGGGGGCGAACACTGAAGCTTTCTTT. Amino acids: CASSLKGANTEAFF.

This clonotype was seen only a few times. The gene calls are TRBV20-1 and TRBJ1-1; 7 positions match TRBD1. V lost 8 bases and J lost 0; bases outside the gene matches: 12. Germline CDR1 and CDR2: DFQATT and SNEGSKA (reference sequence). CDR3 length: 15 amino acids. The CDR3 loop reads CSPVGQEIMNTEAFF. The DNA for the CDR3 is TGCAGTCCCGTAGGACAGGAGATTATGAACACTGAAGCTTTCTTT.